This T cell receptor (beta chain) was captured by sequencing in a study of T cell responses to AZD1222 COVID-19 vaccine. Comment on this clone: Its antigen is not identified.

Trimming took off 2 bases at V and 6 bases at J, with 10 bases between the two ends. Germline CDR1 reads ENHRY; CDR2 reads SYGVKD. The CDR3 extends over 13 amino acids. Profiled with immunoSEQ multiplex PCR; TCRdb holds only in-frame clones, not every one. Among more than 140,000 clones listed, more than 80% were seen once. Study findings and constraints: Variant regions that are unmutated are reportedly the target of nearly half of spike-specific TCRs. Females made up more of the donors, who were largely white British, and clonal diversity may have come out too low.

The chain carries TRBV10-3 and TRBJ1-1; D possibly corresponds to TRBD1 (6 bases). This TCR came from an adult in good health. This material consisted of peripheral blood, taken on day 0 of MenACWY control vaccination. The CDR3 DNA reads TGTGCCATCAGTGAGGGACAGCCGGCTGAAGCTTTCTTT. This encodes CAISEGQPAEAFF.